This entry lists 24 T cell receptor beta chains sequenced from one sample in a study of CD8+ T cells in alopecia areata. Sequencing templates came from extracted RNA that was reverse transcribed into cDNA. Profiled with immunoSEQ multiplex PCR; TCRdb holds only in-frame clones, not every one. The sample shows 110,000 to 150,000 clones, around 50% of them seen only once. The sequenced sample was CD4+ T cells sorted from blood, obtained at week 0. Receptors were obtained from a human donor with alopecia areata.

Points on this clone: Other DNA sequences from this sample encode an identical CDR3 as well. The chain is built from TRBV15 and TRBJ2-3; 7 bases are shared with TRBD1. The V gene's germline CDR1 is LNHNV and CDR2 YYDKDF (reference sequence). This CDR3 is 13 amino acids long. V gave up 3 bases and J gave up 5 bases; unmatched junction bases: 2. CDR3 DNA: TGTGCCACCAGCAGGGCAGGGGGAGATACGCAGTATTTT. This sequence encodes CATSRAGGDTQYF. The whole variable domain, filled in from reference TRBV15 and TRBJ2-3, reads DAMVIQNPRYQVTQFGKPVTLSCSQTLNHNVMYWYQQKSSQAPKLLFHYYDKDFNNEADTPDNFQSRRPNTSFCFLDIRSPGLGDTAMYLCATSRAGGDTQYFGPGTRLTVL.

J is TRBJ1-5 and V is TRBV6-1, with D possibly TRBD1 on 5 matching bases. V was shortened by 6 bases and J by 5 bases, with 11 bases between the two germline ends. Germline CDR1 and CDR2: MNHNS and SASEGT. This CDR3 has 13 amino acids. Here the CDR3 reads CASRAGPDQPQHF. CDR3 nucleotide sequence: TGTGCCAGCAGGGCAGGGCCTGATCAGCCCCAGCATTTT.

The chain combines TRBV30 with TRBJ1-2; D remains ambiguous. The germline gives CDR1 GTSNPN, CDR2 SVGIG (reference sequence). The CDR3 consists of 13 residues. With 1 base removed from V and 3 bases from J, the gap between germline ends came to 9 bases. CDR3 bases: TGTGCCTGGAGTGCCCTTCAGGACTATGGCTACACCTTC. It encodes CAWSALQDYGYTF.

This clone came up once. The CDR3 bases are TGCAGCACCGTTGCTATGCGGAATGAGCAGTTCTTC. Amino acid sequence: CSTVAMRNEQFF. The chain carries TRBV29-1 and TRBJ2-1; unclear D gene. The V gene's germline CDR1 is SQVTM and CDR2 ANQGSEA. The germline V and J ends were trimmed by 8 bases and 7 bases, with 15 bases remaining between them. The CDR3 length is 12 residues.

V and J are TRBV10-3 and TRBJ2-5; unclear D gene. The CDR3 totals 13 residues. Germline loops: CDR1 ENHRY, CDR2 SYGVKD. Trimming cost V 10 bases and J 3 bases, with 15 bases left between them. The CDR3, as DNA: TGTGCCACCCGTATAGACGTAGAAGAGACCCAGTACTTC. Encoded protein: CATRIDVEETQYF.

The V and J genes are TRBV4-1 and TRBJ1-5; 10 bases fit TRBD1. The CDR3 is 15 residues long. CDR1 MGHRA and CDR2 YSYEKL come from the germline V gene. V shed 3 bases, J shed 7 bases, and the junction held 6 bases outside the gene matches. The CDR3 sequence: CASSHLGQGEQPQHF. The CDR3 DNA reads as TGCGCCAGCAGCCACCTCGGACAGGGGGAACAGCCCCAGCATTTT.

This chain links TRBV30 with TRBJ2-5, with TRBD2 matching 12 bases. V shed 5 bases, J shed 5 bases, and the junction held 3 bases outside the gene matches. The CDR3 runs to 13 residues. Per the germline V gene, CDR1 is GTSNPN and CDR2 is SVGIG (reference sequence). CDR3 DNA sequence: TGTGCCTGGGGGACTAGCGGGTGGGAGACCCAGTACTTC. This encodes CAWGTSGWETQYF.

This chain links TRBV29-1 with TRBJ2-5; maybe TRBD2 (6 bases). The CDR3 is made up of 14 amino acids. Germline-derived CDR1 and CDR2 are SQVTM and ANQGSEA. Trimming took 1 base from V and 4 from J, leaving 13 bases between them. This CDR3 is CSVEGLATRETQYF. In DNA, the CDR3 is TGCAGCGTTGAAGGGCTAGCGACCCGAGAGACCCAGTACTTC.

The rearrangement links TRBV29-1 to TRBJ1-1; tentative D call: TRBD1 (5 bases). Trimming cost V 5 bases and J 5 bases, with 9 bases left between them. From germline, CDR1 is SQVTM and CDR2 ANQGSEA. The CDR3 is made up of 11 amino acids. The chain's CDR3 is CSVQGRTEAFF. Written as DNA, the CDR3 is TGCAGCGTTCAGGGACGGACTGAAGCTTTCTTT.

Details on this clone: This sample includes further DNA sequences coding for the same CDR3. The J gene is TRBJ2-1, the V gene TRBV29-1, with no clear D. CDR3 length: 13 amino acids. Germline V gene data show CDR1 as SQVTM and CDR2 as ANQGSEA. With 1 base removed from V and 0 bases from J, the gap between germline ends came to 4 bases. Here the CDR3 reads CSVEGLSYNEQFF. CDR3 bases: TGCAGCGTTGAAGGACTCTCCTACAATGAGCAGTTCTTC.

This clone was detected a few times. The chain has TRBV7-8 and TRBJ2-7; D uncertain. The V gene lost 2 bases and the J gene lost 6 bases, with 5 bases spanning the gap. The CDR3 runs 11 residues. CDR1 and CDR2 from the germline V gene are SGHVS and FQNEAQ. This CDR3 reads CASSLSAEQYF. As DNA, the CDR3 is TGTGCCAGCAGCTTATCGGCCGAGCAGTACTTC.

V usage is TRBV7-2 and J usage is TRBJ2-1, with 10 bases lining up with TRBD1. Germline values: CDR1 SGHTA, CDR2 FQGNSA. The CDR3 consists of 15 residues. Trimming at V came to 2 bases and at J to 9 bases, leaving 7 bases not matched to a gene. The CDR3 sequence: CASSLRTGGRGEQFF. The DNA of the CDR3 is TGTGCCAGCAGCTTACGGACAGGGGGACGGGGTGAGCAGTTCTTC. Supplemented by reference TRBV7-2 and TRBJ2-1, the full variable domain reads GAGVSQSPSNKVTEKGKDVELRCDPISGHTALYWYRQSLGQGLEFLIYFQGNSAPDKSGLPSDRFSAERTGGSVSTLTIQRTQQEDSAVYLCASSLRTGGRGEQFFGPGTRLTVL.

The chain couples TRBV7-2 to TRBJ2-5; TRBD2 aligns across 9 bases. Losses at the gene ends were 1 base for V and 5 bases for J; bases not matched to a gene: 5. The CDR3 is 15 residues long. Germline lookup yields CDR1 SGHTA and CDR2 FQGNSA. CDR3 DNA sequence: TGTGCCAGCAGCTTAGTAGCTAGCGGGGTTGAGACCCAGTACTTC. This translates into CASSLVASGVETQYF.

J is TRBJ2-5 and V is TRBV5-1; 8 nucleotides match TRBD1. Trimming removed 4 bases from V and 4 bases from J; junction bases left unmatched: 3. Looked up from germline, CDR1 is SGHRS and CDR2 is YFSETQ. The CDR3 has 13 amino acids. The CDR3 is CASSQGARETQYF. CDR3 sequence (DNA): TGCGCCAGCAGCCAGGGGGCGAGAGAGACCCAGTACTTC.

This clone was detected only a few times. The chain links TRBV14 to TRBJ2-3, with a possible D match to TRBD2 (5 bases). Between the trimmed V and J ends, which lost 4 bases and 5 bases, there was a span of 13 bases. Germline CDR1 SGHDN, CDR2 FVKESK. The CDR3 contains 14 residues. The CDR3 DNA reads as TGTGCCAGCAGCCCCCTAACGGGGAGAGATACGCAGTATTTT. Translating it yields CASSPLTGRDTQYF.

The CDR3 reads CASSHTGTLSTEAFF. For the CDR3, the DNA is TGTGCCAGCAGCCATACAGGGACGTTGAGCACTGAAGCTTTCTTT. The chain uses TRBV7-9 and TRBJ1-1; D is perhaps TRBD1 (6 bases). Trimming removed 5 bases from V and 4 bases from J, with 17 bases in between. The CDR3 runs to 15 residues. Per germline, CDR1 SEHNR and CDR2 FQNEAQ (reference sequence).

This sequence joins TRBV5-8 and TRBJ2-2; 7 bases are a match to TRBD2. V lost 6 bases to trimming and J lost 0 bases; unmatched junction nucleotides: 2. Germline assignment: CDR1 SGHTS and CDR2 YDEGEE. The CDR3 has 14 residues. CDR3 nucleotides: TGTGCCAGCAAAGGGACTACGAACACCGGGGAGCTGTTTTTT. As protein: CASKGTTNTGELFF.

The chain uses TRBV27 and TRBJ1-1; D perhaps matches TRBD1 (5 bases). The CDR3 runs to 14 residues. V dropped 4 bases and J dropped 2 bases, with 11 bases sitting between them. The V gene's germline CDR1 is MNHEY and CDR2 SMNVEV (reference sequence). CDR3 sequence: CASSWGTANTEAFF. CDR3 DNA sequence: TGTGCCAGCAGTTGGGGGACGGCTAACACTGAAGCTTTCTTT.

The chain joins TRBV4-3 to TRBJ2-3; 12 bases agree with TRBD2. The germline V gene encodes CDR1 LGHNA and CDR2 YSLEER. The CDR3 has 19 residues. V lost 0 bases and J lost 4; bases outside the gene matches: 11. CDR3 nucleotide sequence: TGCGCCAGCAGCCAAGATTCCCTAGCGGGGGGGCCAGGGGCAGATACGCAGTATTTT. The encoded protein is CASSQDSLAGGPGADTQYF.

This clone was seen a single time. The CDR3 DNA sequence: TGTGCCAGCAGTGAACTGACTAATTCACCCCTCCACTTT. Translating gives CASSELTNSPLHF. The chain is built from TRBV25-1 and TRBJ1-6; the D is unclear. The CDR3 is 13 residues long. Deletions cut 2 bases from V and 6 bases from J, with 5 bases between. Germline V gives CDR1 MGHDK, CDR2 SYGVNS. Combining the CDR3 with reference TRBV25-1 and TRBJ1-6 gives the whole variable domain EADIYQTPRYLVIGTGKKITLECSQTMGHDKMYWYQQDPGMELHLIHYSYGVNSTEKGDLSSESTVSRIRTEHFPLTLESARPSHTSQYLCASSELTNSPLHFGNGTRLTVT.

This clone was picked up a small number of times. The genes are TRBV5-1 and TRBJ2-1; 7 positions agree with TRBD2. Looked up from germline, CDR1 is SGHRS and CDR2 is YFSETQ. The CDR3 is 14 residues long. V was clipped by 0 bases and J by 10 bases; unmatched bases: 7. The CDR3 sequence is CASSLAGGGQEQFF. The DNA of the CDR3 is TGCGCCAGCAGCTTGGCGGGCGGGGGTCAGGAGCAGTTCTTC.

The rearrangement links TRBV5-6 to TRBJ2-2, with no clear D. The CDR3 runs 15 residues. Trimming pared 0 bases from V and 3 bases from J, leaving 9 bases between. CDR1 and CDR2 from the germline V gene are SGHDT and YYEEEE. CDR3 region: CASSLATEDTGELFF. CDR3 DNA sequence: TGTGCCAGCAGCTTGGCGACTGAAGACACCGGGGAGCTGTTTTTT.

This chain uses TRBV25-1 with TRBJ1-1; D gene ambiguous. The CDR3 runs to 10 residues. The V and J ends lost 6 bases and 7 bases respectively, with 6 bases between them. Germline CDR1 MGHDK, CDR2 SYGVNS. The CDR3 loop reads CASRRDEAFF. DNA of the CDR3: TGTGCCAGCAGGAGGGATGAAGCTTTCTTT.

This clone was counted a few times. The genes are TRBV30 and TRBJ1-5; no definite D call. The CDR3 extends over 13 amino acids. Germline lookup yields CDR1 GTSNPN and CDR2 SVGIG (reference sequence). Trimming stripped 1 base from V and 5 bases from J, with 9 bases between. The CDR3 DNA is TGTGCCTGGAGTGCAGGCTACGATCAGCCCCAGCATTTT. As protein: CAWSAGYDQPQHF.